The clone carrying this T cell receptor (beta chain) was counted at least ten times. The source of the PBMCs was less than 12 ml of fresh peripheral blood. This specimen comes from a study of T cells in Graves' hyperthyroidism and ophthalmopathy. TCR beta CDR3 regions were amplified from RNA transcripts. Initially, a first-round RT-PCR of the TCR CDR3 employed the HTBI primer set. MiXCR, run by TCRdb on the multiplex PCR reads, gives a single entry per CDR3 protein. The sample holds 350,000 to 400,000 distinct CDR3 sequences, about 20% seen once. The CDR3 spans 13 residues. V dropped 6 bases and J dropped 7; count of bases not matched to a gene: 7.

Sequencing used blood. This sequence was found in a woman under 30 with Graves' hyperthyroidism. The chain carries TRBV12-3 or TRBV12-4 and TRBJ2-7; 9 bases are shared with TRBD1. CDR3 bases: TGTGCCAGCAGCCCTGGGACAGGGTGGGAGCAGTACTTC. It encodes CASSPGTGWEQYF.